One and the same sample provided the 20 T cell receptor beta chains below, sequenced in a study of blood T cell repertoires in COVID-19. The table came from immunoSEQ multiplex PCR; TCRdb's copy has only in-frame clones and leaves some out. Of about 190,000 clones listed, roughly 78% are singletons. Sequencing was performed on peripheral blood. These receptors came from an elderly woman with active or convalescent COVID-19.

This clone was counted a single time. The chain recombines TRBV6-5 with TRBJ1-2, with TRBD1 matching 7 bases. The V segment lost 6 bases and the J segment 3 bases; nucleotides outside the gene matches: 10. The CDR3 has 15 residues. The germline V gene encodes CDR1 MNHEY and CDR2 SVGAGI. CDR3 loop: CASSKGAREDYGYTF. For the CDR3, the DNA is TGTGCCAGCAGCAAGGGGGCGAGGGAGGACTATGGCTACACCTTC.

The J gene is TRBJ1-1, the V gene TRBV5-1; the D is unclear. Deletions cut 1 base from V and 5 bases from J, with 9 bases between. Germline V gene sequence: CDR1 SGHRS, CDR2 YFSETQ. The CDR3 extends over 13 amino acids. Here the CDR3 DNA reads TGCGCCAGCAGCTTGTGGGGAGGGACTGAAGCTTTCTTT. It specifies CASSLWGGTEAFF.

The chain joins TRBV5-4 to TRBJ1-3; D possibly corresponds to TRBD1 (6 bases). The CDR3 spans 15 residues. Germline V gene data show CDR1 as SGHNT and CDR2 as YYREEE (reference sequence). The V end was cut by 3 bases, the J end by 0 bases, with 10 bases between. This CDR3 reads CASSSLQGSGNTIYF. The CDR3 DNA is TGTGCCAGCAGCTCGTTACAGGGCTCTGGAAACACCATATATTTT.

The genes are TRBV6-5 and TRBJ2-7; 9 nucleotides align to TRBD1. This CDR3 contains 14 residues. The trim removed 7 bases at V and 3 bases at J, leaving 7 bases unmatched. CDR1 MNHEY and CDR2 SVGAGI come from the germline V gene. CDR3 loop: CASILDRGFYEQYF. DNA of the CDR3: TGTGCCAGCATTTTAGACAGGGGGTTCTACGAGCAGTACTTC.

The chain recombines TRBV3-1 (or the pseudogene TRBV3-2) with TRBJ1-4, with D hard to call. The CDR3 length is 16 residues. Germline V gene data show CDR1 as LGHDT and CDR2 as YNNKEL (reference sequence). V lost 4 bases to trimming and J lost 2 bases, with 14 bases between them. CDR3 protein: CASSPREGITNEKLFF. The CDR3 DNA follows: TGTGCCAGCAGCCCAAGAGAGGGCATCACTAATGAAAAACTGTTTTTT.

The rearrangement joins TRBV19 to TRBJ1-3; TRBD1 matches at 9 bases. The V segment lost 4 bases and the J segment 3 bases; nucleotides outside the gene matches: 7. The germline gives CDR1 LNHDA, CDR2 SQIVND (reference sequence). CDR3 length: 16 residues. The CDR3 region has the DNA TGTGCCAGTAGTAAAACAGGGGGCTCTATTGGAAACACCATATATTTT. This gives the protein CASSKTGGSIGNTIYF.

CDR3 coding DNA: TGTGCCAGCAGCAAGACCCTGGACAGGGAGACTGGAAACACCATATATTTT. Amino acids: CASSKTLDRETGNTIYF. The V gene is TRBV5-6, the J gene TRBJ1-3; 8 bases line up with TRBD1. V was pared by 4 bases and J by 2 bases, with 11 bases of the junction left unmatched. This CDR3 spans 17 amino acids. Germline V gene data show CDR1 as SGHDT and CDR2 as YYEEEE.

The chain combines TRBV9 with TRBJ1-1; TRBD1 matches at 8 bases. CDR3 length: 14 residues. CDR1 and CDR2 from the germline V gene are SGDLS and YYNGEE. V dropped 3 bases and J dropped 1; count of bases not matched to a gene: 2. CDR3 sequence reads: CASSDGQGNTEAFF. The DNA of the CDR3 is TGTGCCAGCAGCGACGGACAGGGGAACACTGAAGCTTTCTTT.

The genes are TRBV18 and TRBJ2-2, with D uncertain. The CDR3 is 16 amino acids. V dropped 2 bases and J dropped 2 bases, with 12 bases sitting between them. CDR1 and CDR2 (germline): KGHSH, LQKENI. The CDR3 protein is CASSPYGAINTGELFF. Written as DNA, the CDR3 is TGTGCCAGCTCACCATATGGAGCAATTAACACCGGGGAGCTGTTTTTT.

The chain employs TRBV6-5 and TRBJ2-5, with D possibly being TRBD2 (5 bases). Germline values: CDR1 MNHEY, CDR2 SVGAGI. V shed 0 bases and J shed 4 bases, with 12 bases lying between them. The CDR3 loop spans 15 amino acids. The CDR3 DNA reads TGTGCCAGCAGTTACTCGCGGAGGACCTTAGAGACCCAGTACTTC. Translating it yields CASSYSRRTLETQYF.

This clone was picked up one time. This chain links TRBV28 with TRBJ1-2; 9 nucleotides match TRBD1. The CDR3 spans 14 residues. J gave up 4 bases and V 6 bases, and 6 bases lay outside the gene matches. The V gene's germline CDR1 is MDHEN and CDR2 SYDVKM. In DNA form, the CDR3 reads TGTGCCAGCAGGGGGGGGACAGGGATCTATGGCTACACCTTC. Residues: CASRGGTGIYGYTF.

This clone has only a few counts. The CDR3 here is CASTAWAGPNYGYTF. CDR3 nucleotide sequence: TGTGCCAGCACCGCCTGGGCAGGGCCTAACTATGGCTACACCTTC. This chain joins TRBV7-9 and TRBJ1-2, with D possibly TRBD1 on 5 matching bases. V lost 7 bases to trimming and J lost 0 bases, with 15 bases between them. CDR1 SEHNR and CDR2 FQNEAQ come from the germline V gene (reference sequence). The length of the CDR3 is 15 residues.

The chain has TRBV27 and TRBJ2-2; unclear D gene. The CDR3 has 17 amino acids. CDR1 is MNHEY and CDR2 is SMNVEV in the germline V gene (reference sequence). Trimming took off 3 bases at V and 0 bases at J, with 14 bases between the two ends. The chain's CDR3 is CASSLLLGLPNTGELFF. Here the CDR3 DNA reads TGTGCCAGCAGTTTGCTTCTTGGGCTACCGAACACCGGGGAGCTGTTTTTT.

Notes on this clone: The junction shows a germline mismatch at one end, possibly a read error. The chain uses TRBV19 and TRBJ1-1; D not resolved. CDR3 length: 13 residues. Germline CDR1 and CDR2: LNHDA and SQIVND (reference sequence). The CDR3 spells CASSIESNAEAFF. The DNA for the CDR3 is TGTGCCAGTAGTATCGAGTCGAACGCTGAAGCTTTCTTT.

This clone was detected only a few times. The chain links TRBV20-1 to TRBJ1-4; TRBD1 might be the D (5 bases). This CDR3 has 15 amino acids. Per the germline V gene, CDR1 is DFQATT and CDR2 is SNEGSKA (reference sequence). The V gene lost 3 bases and the J gene lost 4 bases, with 15 bases spanning the gap. CDR3 sequence: CSASGQGFGNEKLFF. In nucleotides, the CDR3 is TGCAGTGCTAGTGGCCAGGGCTTCGGTAATGAAAAACTGTTTTTT.

CDR3 loop: CASSPGDRGVQPQHF. The CDR3 coding sequence is TGTGCCAGCAGTCCCGGGGACAGGGGGGTTCAGCCCCAGCATTTT. V usage is TRBV28 and J usage is TRBJ1-5; 11 bases fit TRBD1. Germline CDR1 MDHEN, CDR2 SYDVKM. CDR3 size: 15 residues. The V segment lost 5 bases and the J segment 6 bases; nucleotides outside the gene matches: 6.

This clone was counted only a few times. The chain has TRBV6-2 or TRBV6-3 and TRBJ1-6; 9 bases are a match to TRBD1. V dropped 4 bases and J dropped 10; count of bases not matched to a gene: 5. Germline CDR1 MNHEY, CDR2 SVGEGT. The CDR3 is 14 amino acids. The CDR3 region is CASSFTGGPSPLHF. In DNA, the CDR3 is TGTGCCAGCAGTTTTACAGGGGGCCCGTCACCCCTCCACTTT.

In its sample, this clone was seen a few times. The gene calls are TRBV29-1 and TRBJ1-4; no reliable D call. Germline CDR1 reads SQVTM; CDR2 reads ANQGSEA. The V gene lost 5 bases and the J gene lost 2 bases, with 6 bases spanning the gap. CDR3 length equals 12 residues. The CDR3 nucleotides are TGCAGCGTTCTTTCTACTAATGAAAAACTGTTTTTT. This translates into CSVLSTNEKLFF. Full variable domain (remainder filled in from reference TRBV29-1 and TRBJ1-4): SAVISQKPSRDICQRGTSLTIQCQVDSQVTMMFWYRQQPGQSLTLIATANQGSEATYESGFVIDKFPISRPNLTFSTLTVSNMSPEDSSIYLCSVLSTNEKLFFGSGTQLSVL.

This sequence joins TRBV30 and TRBJ1-2, with a tentative D call TRBD1 (5 bases). Germline CDR1 reads GTSNPN; CDR2 reads SVGIG (reference sequence). This CDR3 contains 12 residues. Trimming removed 2 bases at V and 5 bases at J, with 9 bases between. The DNA for the CDR3 is TGTGCCTGGAGTAGGGGAAGGTATGGCTACACCTTC. Translated: CAWSRGRYGYTF.

This clone was observed a single time. V and J are TRBV5-1 and TRBJ2-7; TRBD1 agrees at 9 bases. The J segment lost 6 bases and the V segment lost 0 bases, leaving 7 bases of the junction unmatched. Germline V gene data show CDR1 as SGHRS and CDR2 as YFSETQ. This CDR3 comprises 15 residues. CDR3 sequence: CASSLAGTGYSEQYF. The DNA of the CDR3 is TGCGCCAGCAGCTTGGCCGGGACAGGGTACTCCGAGCAGTACTTC.